This TCR beta chain was found in a study of a mutant IDH1 vaccine in newly diagnosed glioma (dated by TCRdb to about 2021). With respect to the entire study: In the chemotherapy-containing groups, vaccination started alongside temozolomide cycles, whereas in patients who had radiotherapy alone it started 4-6 weeks after radiotherapy. The roughly 32 treated patients were roughly 60% male and around 40% female, with a mean age of about 43 years. Prior to enrollment, patients had been given standard therapy consisting of radiotherapy alone, temozolomide alone, or radiochemotherapy with temozolomide, with the combination given to most patients. Visit V12 was the week-35 safety follow-up and visit V13 was the week-47 end of study. Peripheral blood samples were drawn at six visits, namely V03 (baseline), V05, V07, V10, V12 and V13. Longitudinal TCRB deep sequencing was performed for roughly 27 treated patients wherever samples were available for exploratory analyses.

In its sample, this clone was seen once. Its antigen remains undetermined. No base quality values were provided; no much bigger clone lies one nucleotide off. The time point tag for this specimen amounts to: week 35, safety follow-up. Every vaccine dose consisted of 300 ug of a 20-mer mutant IDH1 peptide in Montanide, administered subcutaneously together with topical imiquimod. Eight vaccinations were administered to patients in weeks 1, 3, 5, 7, 11, 15, 19 and 23, corresponding to visits V03 through V10. Newly diagnosed WHO grade 3 or 4 IDH1-mutant astrocytomas showing loss of nuclear ATRX were present in the donors. The samples were drawn from NOA16, a multicentre, single-arm, open-label phase I trial in Germany that tested a mutant IDH1 peptide vaccine in humans for the first time. Genomic DNA for TCRB sequencing was extracted from EDTA blood using the DNeasy Blood and Tissue Kit. General findings and caveats noted by the study authors: It was noted by the authors that analyses of patient blood samples could not be reproduced owing to sample limitations. PBMC samples for TCRB deep sequencing were selected based on availability. Vaccine-induced immune responses across multiple MHC alleles were detected in 93.3% of patients. Pseudoprogression seemed to be unrelated to changes in the top peripheral T cell clonotypes found by TCRB sequencing.

Libraries came from the immunoSEQ multiplex PCR assay. Rearranged TCR beta chain sequences were amplified using the hsTCRB Kit according to the manufacturer's protocol. Sequencing of TCRB libraries was carried out on an Illumina MiSeq. Concerning the study's data processing: Demultiplexing, trimming and gene mapping were performed with the kit vendor's proprietary platform. TCRdb stores this immuneACCESS table with in-frame sequences only. Part of the clones is absent; in the studies checked, under half of the shortfall reflects unresolved V genes, and no reason is known for the rest. The D gene and trimming were derived from the DNA, and the V and J assignments and clone size from that table. For this sample there are over 65,000 clones; almost 85% appear just once. The ten most abundant clones make up roughly 12% of the sample. Inclusive of the bounding cysteine and phenylalanine, the CDR3 is 17 residues long. Only the CDR3 part of the read is kept: 51 bases, read in frame from the first base. V was cut back by 3 bases and J by 0 bases, leaving a gap of 15 bases between them. Sequences KGHSH (CDR1) and LQKENI (CDR2) are obtained from the germline V gene.

The sequences come from PBMCs, collected from a glioma patient whose treatment included an IDH1 peptide vaccine. The TCR sequence derives from a man aged 18 to 30 with glioma. This chain is built from TRBV18 and TRBJ1-3; no D gene call is confident. The nucleotide sequence reads as follows: TGTGCCAGCTCACCGCGTGGAGTTCCGAGCTCTGGAAACACCATATATTTT. The translation is CASSPRGVPSSGNTIYF. The full variable domain, completed from the reference TRBV18 and TRBJ1-3 proteins outside the CDR3, reads NAGVMQNPRHLVRRRGQEARLRCSPMKGHSHVYWYRQLPEEGLKFMVYLQKENIIDESGMPKERFSAEFPKEGPSILRIQQVVRGDSAAYFCASSPRGVPSSGNTIYFGEGSWLTVV.